This entry concerns a single TCR beta chain. Its target is unknown. The source of the sample is a study of blood T cells in healthy people across ages. Each sample provided at least 6 micrograms of extracted total RNA. Primed by a sample-barcoded 5' primer and a J-beta primer mix, a second PCR proceeded for roughly 6 to 12 cycles. Each cDNA molecule carried a tag from a template-switch adaptor that contained 12 random nucleotides. Using its own MiXCR run on the 5' RACE reads, TCRdb lists one record per CDR3 protein. The table shows 550,000 to 750,000 distinct CDR3 sequences, with roughly 21% occurring only once. Germline V gene sequence: CDR1 MGHDK, CDR2 SYGVNS. This CDR3 is 14 amino acids long. Trimming at V came to 2 bases and at J to 5 bases, leaving 2 bases not matched to a gene. Study-level findings and limits: Per million T cells, TCR beta diversity dropped roughly linearly as age increased. Donor CMV infection status was unknown, possibly confounding age-related changes in expanded clonotypes.

The sequenced material came from blood. V usage is TRBV25-1 and J usage is TRBJ2-3; 9 bases match TRBD1. This TCR was sampled from a man between 65 and 79 years old in good health. CDR3 coding DNA: TGTGCCAGCAGTGAAGGACAGGGGAAAGATACGCAGTATTTT. Protein sequence: CASSEGQGKDTQYF.